This T cell receptor (beta chain) originates from a study of PD-1 blockade in classical Hodgkin lymphoma. The CDR3 runs 13 residues. V lost 5 bases to trimming and J lost 3 bases, with 10 bases between them. Per the germline V gene, CDR1 is MNHNS and CDR2 is SASEGT. No patient escaped relapse after autologous stem cell transplantation, and brentuximab vedotin exposure varied. Findings and caveats of the study: Significant TCR diversity gains by C4D1 occurred in CD4+ but not CD8+ cells.

Here immunoSEQ multiplex PCR was the method, and the copy in TCRdb shows in-frame clones only, minus some. The sample shows around 4,500 clones, around two thirds of them seen only once. In the case of this clone: What it binds is not known.

The specimen comprised peripheral blood mononuclear cells (PBMCs), sampled before the second cycle of nivolumab. This chain uses TRBV6-1 with TRBJ1-1; D is possibly TRBD1 (5 bases). The clonotype originates from a human donor with classical Hodgkin lymphoma. The CDR3 DNA is TGTGCCAGCAGTCCGAGGGACTACACTGAAGCTTTCTTT. Translation: CASSPRDYTEAFF.